The TCR beta chain described here comes from a study of T cell responses to AZD1222 COVID-19 vaccine. The protocol was immunoSEQ multiplex PCR, while the TCRdb copy is restricted to in-frame clones and leaves out a portion. The sample has around 77,000 clones, around nine tenths seen once. General observations from the study: Baseline antibody screening turned up just six seropositive AZD1222 recipients.

This clone was recorded a few times. What it recognizes is unknown. The ends were cut back, 4 bases at V and 4 bases at J, with 17 bases in the middle. The CDR3 is 15 residues long. CDR1 SGHRS and CDR2 YFSETQ come from the germline V gene. Sequenced material: peripheral blood, taken on day 0 of AZD1222 vaccination. This chain connects TRBV5-1 to TRBJ1-2; tentatively, D is TRBD1 (6 bases). The source of this sequence is an adult in good health. The CDR3 region is CASSPDGQSLYGYTF. Written as DNA, the CDR3 is TGCGCCAGCAGCCCGGACGGACAGAGTCTCTATGGCTACACCTTC.